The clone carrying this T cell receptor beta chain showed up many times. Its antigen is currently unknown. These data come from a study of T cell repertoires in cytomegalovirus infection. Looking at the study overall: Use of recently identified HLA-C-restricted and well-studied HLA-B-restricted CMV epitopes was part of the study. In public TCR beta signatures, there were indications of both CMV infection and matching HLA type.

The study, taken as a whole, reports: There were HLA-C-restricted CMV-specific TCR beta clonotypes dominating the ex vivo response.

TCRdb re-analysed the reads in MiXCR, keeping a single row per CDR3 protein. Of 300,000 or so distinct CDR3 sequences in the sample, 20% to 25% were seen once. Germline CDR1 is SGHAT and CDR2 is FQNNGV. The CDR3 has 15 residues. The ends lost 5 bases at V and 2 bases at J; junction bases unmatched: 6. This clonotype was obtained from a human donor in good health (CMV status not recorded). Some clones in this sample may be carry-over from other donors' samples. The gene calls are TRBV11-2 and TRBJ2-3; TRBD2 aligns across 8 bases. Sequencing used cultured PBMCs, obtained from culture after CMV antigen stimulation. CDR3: CASSGEREFTDTQYF. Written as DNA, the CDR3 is TGTGCCAGCAGCGGAGAGCGGGAGTTCACAGATACGCAGTATTTT.